The 2 T cell receptor beta chains reported below all come from one sample, sequenced in a study of cytomegalovirus exposure and HLA in healthy donors. PCR used 60 Vbeta primers and 13 Jbeta primers. Method: immunoSEQ multiplex PCR; TCRdb's copy keeps in-frame clones and lacks some. Of about 150,000 clones listed, 60% to 85% are singletons. The material sequenced was PBMCs. The receptors come from a man aged 35-49 years in good health and CMV-seropositive.

The gene calls are TRBV28 and TRBJ2-7; D is unclear. CDR3 length equals 15 residues. The germline V gene has CDR1 MDHEN and CDR2 SYDVKM. The germline V and J ends were trimmed by 7 bases and 0 bases, with 16 bases remaining between them. The DNA for the CDR3 is TGTGCCAGCAATCCCTGGAGTCAGCGCTCCTACGAGCAGTACTTC. Amino acids: CASNPWSQRSYEQYF.

V gene TRBV4-3 combines with J gene TRBJ2-3; TRBD2 might be the D (6 bases). Germline values: CDR1 LGHNA, CDR2 YSLEER. The CDR3 runs 17 residues. Trimming left V 0 bases short and J 1 base short, with 14 bases between. CDR3 DNA: TGCGCCAGCAGCCAAGACCCCTATCCTAGCGGCACAGATACGCAGTATTTT. Protein product: CASSQDPYPSGTDTQYF.